This T cell receptor beta chain was recovered during a study of cytomegalovirus exposure and HLA in healthy donors. Study outcomes and limitations: The classifier reportedly diagnosed cytomegalovirus status with high specificity and sensitivity. Later analysis identified a missense DCLRE1C variant that was linked to TCR beta V- and J-gene trimming.

The PCR used 60 Vbeta and 13 Jbeta primers. Here immunoSEQ multiplex PCR was the method, and the copy in TCRdb shows in-frame clones only, minus some. The data contain 95,000 to 100,000 clones, around 83% of them singletons. On this clone itself: Its antigen is undetermined.

The germline V and J ends were trimmed by 4 bases and 9 bases, with 14 bases remaining between them. CDR1 is SGHNT and CDR2 is YYREEE in the germline V gene (reference sequence). The CDR3 extends over 13 amino acids. The clonotype originates from a man aged 30 to 39 in good health and CMV-seronegative. The chain has TRBV5-4 and TRBJ2-1, with D hard to call. The sample taken for sequencing was PBMCs. The CDR3 sequence is CASSPDSPGEQFF. CDR3 nucleotide sequence: TGTGCCAGCAGCCCTGACTCTCCTGGTGAGCAGTTCTTC. Filled out from reference TRBV5-4 and TRBJ2-1, the complete variable domain reads ETGVTQSPTHLIKTRGQQVTLRCSSQSGHNTVSWYQQALGQGPQFIFQYYREEENGRGNFPPRFSGLQFPNYSSELNVNALELDDSALYLCASSPDSPGEQFFGPGTRLTVL.